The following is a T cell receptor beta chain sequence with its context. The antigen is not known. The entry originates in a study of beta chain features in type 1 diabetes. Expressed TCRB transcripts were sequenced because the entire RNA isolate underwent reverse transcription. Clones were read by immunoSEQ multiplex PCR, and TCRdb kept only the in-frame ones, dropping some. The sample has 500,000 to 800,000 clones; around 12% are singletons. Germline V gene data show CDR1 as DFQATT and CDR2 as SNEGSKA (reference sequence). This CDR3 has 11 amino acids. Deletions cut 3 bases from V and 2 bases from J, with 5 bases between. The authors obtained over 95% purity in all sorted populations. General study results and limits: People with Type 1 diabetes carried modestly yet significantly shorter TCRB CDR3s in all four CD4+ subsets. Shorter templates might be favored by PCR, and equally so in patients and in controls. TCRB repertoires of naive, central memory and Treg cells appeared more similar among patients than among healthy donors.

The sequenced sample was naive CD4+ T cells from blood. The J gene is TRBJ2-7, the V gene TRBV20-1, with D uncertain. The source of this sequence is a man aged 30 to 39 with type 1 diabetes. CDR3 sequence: CSASQAYEQYF. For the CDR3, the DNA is TGCAGTGCTAGCCAAGCCTACGAGCAGTACTTC.